These 17 T cell receptor beta chains originate from one sample sequenced in a study of T cell responses to AZD1222 COVID-19 vaccine. The protocol was immunoSEQ multiplex PCR, while the TCRdb copy is restricted to in-frame clones and leaves out a portion. The data hold more than 95,000 clones, with around 88% observed a single time. Sequenced material: peripheral blood, taken on day 0 of AZD1222 vaccination. These receptor sequences come from an adult in good health.

This clone appeared a single time. J is TRBJ1-2 and V is TRBV19, with 8 bases that match TRBD1. Germline V CDR1 and CDR2: LNHDA, SQIVND (reference sequence). V gave up 5 bases and J gave up 2 bases; unmatched junction bases: 4. The CDR3 totals 14 residues. The CDR3 loop is CASSSAGGNYGYTF. CDR3 bases: TGTGCCAGTAGTTCGGCAGGGGGCAACTATGGCTACACCTTC.

A few counts support this clone. The V call is TRBV9, the J call TRBJ2-1, with a weak D call TRBD1 (7 bases). The V end lost 0 bases, the J end lost 9 bases, and 10 bases lay between the germline ends. Germline loops: CDR1 SGDLS, CDR2 YYNGEE. The CDR3 sequence is 13 residues long. CDR3 bases: TGTGCCAGCAGCGTAGCAGGGGGAGGTGAGCAGTTCTTC. It translates to CASSVAGGGEQFF.

The chain combines TRBV19 with TRBJ1-5; D remains ambiguous. CDR3 size: 14 residues. The germline V gene encodes CDR1 LNHDA and CDR2 SQIVND (reference sequence). With 2 bases removed from V and 7 bases from J, the gap between germline ends came to 12 bases. The CDR3: CASSISDEGQPQHF. The DNA for the CDR3 is TGTGCCAGTAGTATATCTGACGAGGGACAGCCCCAGCATTTT.

The chain uses TRBV6-5 and TRBJ1-4; TRBD1 is a possible D gene (5 bases). The V gene's germline CDR1 is MNHEY and CDR2 SVGAGI. This CDR3 is built from 15 residues. With 7 bases removed from V and 8 bases from J, the gap between germline ends came to 20 bases. The DNA of the CDR3 is TGTGCCAGCAAAGTTCCGGGGGGACGCCAGGAAAAACTGTTTTTT. This sequence encodes CASKVPGGRQEKLFF.

The chain employs TRBV11-2 and TRBJ1-4; weak D call: TRBD1 (5 bases). This CDR3 contains 16 residues. Germline CDR1 SGHAT, CDR2 FQNNGV. Trimming cost V 4 bases and J 5 bases, with 17 bases left between them. The CDR3 sequence is CASSSLPGTVNEKLFF. The CDR3 nucleotides are TGTGCCAGCAGCTCTTTACCCGGGACGGTGAATGAAAAACTGTTTTTT.

V is TRBV11-2 and J is TRBJ1-3; 7 nucleotides align to TRBD1. Germline V gives CDR1 SGHAT, CDR2 FQNNGV. With 5 bases clipped from V and 6 bases from J, the junction kept 7 bases outside the gene matches. This CDR3 comprises 14 residues. CDR3 coding DNA: TGTGCCAGCAGCCCCACGACAGGGACAAACACCATATATTTT. Translation: CASSPTTGTNTIYF.

As DNA, the CDR3 is TGTGCCAGCAGCCCCTCGTTGGGACGGCGCTCTGGAAACACCATATATTTT. It is translated as CASSPSLGRRSGNTIYF. The chain uses TRBV21-1 and TRBJ1-3. TRBV21-1 is noted as a pseudogene. CDR3 size: 17 residues.

The chain uses TRBV27 and TRBJ1-5; D perhaps matches TRBD1 (5 bases). Deletions cut 5 bases from V and 1 base from J, with 6 bases between. The CDR3 is made up of 13 amino acids. CDR1 and CDR2 from the germline V gene are MNHEY and SMNVEV (reference sequence). For the CDR3, the DNA is TGTGCCAGCAGTGACAGAAGCAATCAGCCCCAGCATTTT. Translated, it gives CASSDRSNQPQHF.

The chain employs TRBV20-1 and TRBJ2-7, with a weak D call TRBD2 (5 bases). The CDR3 has 14 residues. Germline V gives CDR1 DFQATT, CDR2 SNEGSKA (reference sequence). Deletions cut 3 bases from V and 2 bases from J, with 14 bases between. The CDR3 spells CSASDPAGPYEQYF. The CDR3 DNA follows: TGCAGTGCTAGTGACCCTGCGGGCCCCTACGAGCAGTACTTC.

The chain is built from TRBV9 and TRBJ1-2; TRBD1 aligns across 7 bases. This CDR3 comprises 17 residues. CDR1 and CDR2 from the germline V gene are SGDLS and YYNGEE. V shed 3 bases and J 6 bases; nucleotides not matched to a gene: 17. CDR3 nucleotides: TGTGCCAGCAGCGAAGGGGATCACAGGGGTCGCGCTGATGGCTACACCTTC. This gives the protein CASSEGDHRGRADGYTF. The full variable domain, rest sourced from reference TRBV9 and TRBJ1-2, is DSGVTQTPKHLITATGQRVTLRCSPRSGDLSVYWYQQSLDQGLQFLIQYYNGEERAKGNILERFSAQQFPDLHSELNLSSLELGDSALYFCASSEGDHRGRADGYTFGSGTRLTVV.

V and J are TRBV6-1 and TRBJ1-6; perhaps TRBD1 as D (6 bases). Per the germline V gene, CDR1 is MNHNS and CDR2 is SASEGT. The CDR3 is made up of 16 amino acids. With 4 bases removed from V and 7 bases from J, the gap between germline ends came to 17 bases. The CDR3: CASSASGGARNSPLHF. CDR3 bases: TGTGCCAGCAGTGCATCCGGGGGCGCGAGGAATTCACCCCTCCACTTT.

This clone was observed a single time. The chain uses TRBV3-1 (or the pseudogene TRBV3-2) and TRBJ2-7, with 8 positions matching TRBD2. With 4 bases clipped from V and 4 bases from J, the junction kept 6 bases outside the gene matches. This CDR3 has 14 amino acids. Germline assignment: CDR1 LGHDT and CDR2 YNNKEL (reference sequence). DNA of the CDR3: TGTGCCAGCAGCCCCCTAGCGGGCCATTACGAGCAGTACTTC. Encoded protein: CASSPLAGHYEQYF.

J is TRBJ2-6 and V is TRBV4-3; D not resolved. The CDR3 is made up of 17 amino acids. V lost 0 bases and J 3 bases, leaving 12 bases between the germline ends. Germline values: CDR1 LGHNA, CDR2 YSLEER. For the CDR3, the DNA is TGCGCCAGCAGCCAAGAGCAGTCTCCAAATGGGGCCAACGTCCTGACTTTC. Protein: CASSQEQSPNGANVLTF.

The CDR3 DNA follows: TGCGCCAGCAGCTTTCTAGCGGGAGTGGTAGATACGCAGTATTTT. Residues: CASSFLAGVVDTQYF. The chain couples TRBV5-1 to TRBJ2-3; the match to TRBD2 covers 10 bases. Germline assignment: CDR1 SGHRS and CDR2 YFSETQ. V shed 2 bases and J 5 bases; nucleotides not matched to a gene: 5. The CDR3 has 15 residues.

The chain links TRBV28 to TRBJ2-2, with a tentative D call TRBD1 (6 bases). V lost 5 bases and J lost 5, with 21 bases in between. CDR1 and CDR2 from the germline V gene are MDHEN and SYDVKM. The CDR3 consists of 17 residues. CDR3 in DNA: TGTGCCAGCAGTGGGGGCGGAAGTAAGGGGGTAACCGGGGAGCTGTTTTTT. It encodes CASSGGGSKGVTGELFF. The entire variable domain, with the rest obtained from reference TRBV28 and TRBJ2-2, is as follows: DVKVTQSSRYLVKRTGEKVFLECVQDMDHENMFWYRQDPGLGLRLIYFSYDVKMKEKGDIPEGYSVSREKKERFSLILESASTNQTSMYLCASSGGGSKGVTGELFFGEGSRLTVL.

The chain is built from TRBV19 and TRBJ2-2, with D unclear. This CDR3 has 14 residues. Germline V gene data show CDR1 as LNHDA and CDR2 as SQIVND (reference sequence). V was pared by 4 bases and J by 4 bases, with 10 bases between. The CDR3 sequence: CASSSFRSTGELFF. DNA for the CDR3: TGTGCCAGTAGTAGCTTCCGGAGCACCGGGGAGCTGTTTTTT.

The V gene is TRBV30, the J gene TRBJ1-2; 10 bases map to TRBD1. The CDR3 covers 15 residues. Germline CDR1 and CDR2: GTSNPN and SVGIG (reference sequence). V dropped 2 bases and J dropped 6; count of bases not matched to a gene: 9. CDR3 DNA: TGTGCCTGGAGTTTTTCGGGACAGGGGATTCATGGCTACACCTTC. Protein: CAWSFSGQGIHGYTF.